The TCR beta chain under discussion was sequenced for a study of T cell clonality in common variable immunodeficiency (dated by TCRdb to between 2014 and 2017). This clone was recorded many times. Its antigen target is currently unknown. The read comes to an end 3 residues before the CDR3 does, leaving the germline J gene to fill in the end. Relative to germline, V is missing 4 bases and J is missing 6 bases, with 9 bases of the junction outside any gene match. The CDR3 starts with the cysteine, ends with the phenylalanine, and has 15 residues. Part of the CDR3 DNA is given, 36 bases translated from base 1. CDR1 and CDR2, per the germline V gene, are SGHVS and FNYEAQ. CVID samples and control samples contributed equivalent amounts of genomic DNA as sequencing input. For every sample, a 60 bp segment covering the rearranged TCRbeta CDR3 region was amplified and then sequenced. The immunoSEQ assay, a bias-corrected multiplex PCR with high-throughput sequencing, was employed for TCRbeta amplification. For the original study's pipeline: Every unique nucleotide sequence counted as a clone and was annotated with V, D and J genes, copy number and frequency. Sequences were labeled productive if in frame, and non-productive if out of frame or containing stop codons. Clonality was calculated from Shannon's entropy as previously described. Mean CDR3 Kyte-Doolittle hydropathy was derived from the predicted amino acid sequences of productive clones. Scaled V gene usage was hierarchically clustered using Manhattan distance and complete linkage with the R hclust function. To assess clone sharing by CDR3 amino acid sequence, 12 repertoires per group were resampled over 100 rounds. Repertoires were searched for roughly 63 published EBV-specific and nearly 250 published CMV-specific TCRbeta sequences. A couple of CVID samples that yielded fewer than 10,000 sequences were excluded from the analysis, so fewer than 45 CVID repertoires were retained. TCRdb limited this immuneACCESS table to in-frame rearrangements with V and J called. A share of clones is missing; checked studies link under half to unresolved V genes, and the rest is unexplained. The V and J calls and clone size come from that table; D and trimming were worked out from the DNA. There are 21,000 or so clones in this sample, and none of them is a singleton. Approximately 2.4% of the sample rests with the top ten.

CVID was diagnosed by standard criteria: serum IgG, IgA and/or IgM reduced below normal range, plus specific antibody deficiency. There were over 40 subjects in the CVID group (around 29 male and about 15 female), ranging in age from about 9 to 65 years, with a mean age of roughly 40. Both CVID patients and healthy controls were predominantly of Caucasian heritage. Replacement immunoglobulin therapy had been administered to all CVID subjects for at least one year at the time of study participation. When blood was collected, none of the CVID subjects were ill or on immunomodulatory or immunosuppressive medication. From each donor, roughly 5 to 9 ml of heparinized peripheral whole blood was collected. Genomic DNA from adults with common variable immune deficiency (CVID) and from healthy adult controls was used for sequencing of TCRbeta CDR3 repertoires. Diluted blood was density-centrifuged over Hypaque 1077 or Ficoll-Paque to isolate peripheral blood mononuclear cells. Unsorted mononuclear cells served as the source of genomic DNA, which was extracted either by Qiagen column purification or by a centrifugation-based method.

The paper's findings and limits, for the study overall: According to the authors, figuring out what caused the increased clonality in CVID would require sequencing the repertoires of T cell subpopulations. CVID TCRbeta sequences reportedly showed fewer deletions and N-nucleotide insertions and lacked highly modified clones with 13 or more V deletions. TCRbeta clonality was higher in CVID subjects than in healthy controls (t-test p = 0.018), and the increase was most characteristic of about a third of subjects. Differences among patients in the CVID cohort limited the correlations between repertoire features and clinical complications. Despite equal DNA input, controls averaged around 80,000 unique sequences per sample versus about 31,547 in CVID samples. CVID subjects shared fewer TCRbeta clones with each other than healthy controls did (p < 0.0001).

This sequence originates from a human donor with common variable immunodeficiency. The sample consisted of peripheral blood mononuclear cells. Recombination joined TRBV7-6 with TRBJ2-1, and 7 junctional nucleotides match TRBD2. The CDR3 region has the sequence CASSSFRLAGNEQFF. The CDR3 bases that were read are TGTGCCAGCAGCTCATTCAGACTAGCTGGCAATGAG. The variable domain in full, with residues beyond the CDR3 obtained from the reference TRBV7-6 and TRBJ2-1 genes, is GAGVSQSPRYKVTKRGQDVALRCDPISGHVSLYWYRQALGQGPEFLTYFNYEAQQDKSGLPNDRFSAERPEGSISTLTIQRTEQRDSAMYRCASSSFRLAGNEQFFGPGTRLTVL.